What follows are 6 T cell receptor beta chains derived from one specimen sequenced in a study of cytomegalovirus exposure and HLA in healthy donors. Amplification used 60 Vbeta primers and 13 Jbeta primers. Method: immunoSEQ multiplex PCR; TCRdb's copy keeps in-frame clones and lacks some. The sample records about 160,000 clones, under 90% being singletons. The sample taken for sequencing was PBMCs. Receptors were obtained from a man between 18 and 29 years old in good health and CMV-seronegative.

Note on this clone: Within the sample, other DNA sequences also encode this same CDR3. V gene TRBV7-9 combines with J gene TRBJ2-7; 7 bases are a match to TRBD1. The trim removed 5 bases at V and 1 base at J, leaving 2 bases unmatched. From germline, CDR1 is SEHNR and CDR2 FQNEAQ (reference sequence). The CDR3 is 13 amino acids. CDR3 amino acids: CASSRTGSYEQYF. The DNA for the CDR3 is TGTGCCAGCAGCCGGACAGGTTCCTACGAGCAGTACTTC.

The chain is built from TRBV28 and TRBJ1-5; D uncertain. Germline loops: CDR1 MDHEN, CDR2 SYDVKM. The CDR3 loop spans 12 amino acids. V was cut by 7 bases and J by 6 bases, with 10 bases left in between. Written as DNA, the CDR3 is TGTGCCAGCAACGGCCCGGGTCAGCCCCAGCATTTT. This encodes CASNGPGQPQHF.

About this clone: Relative to the germline gene, one junction end is altered; a read error may explain this. The genes are TRBV7-9 and TRBJ2-5; D not resolved. Germline values: CDR1 SEHNR, CDR2 FQNEAQ (reference sequence). The CDR3 has 12 residues. As DNA, the CDR3 is TGTTCCAGCAGCTTAGGAGCGGAGACCCAGTACTTC. It encodes CSSSLGAETQYF.

The chain is built from TRBV15 and TRBJ1-2, with TRBD1 matching over 8 bases. Trimming removed 6 bases from V and 8 bases from J; junction bases left unmatched: 14. Germline V gene sequence: CDR1 LNHNV, CDR2 YYDKDF (reference sequence). The CDR3 length is 15 residues. The CDR3 loop reads CATSSASGGAGGYTF. CDR3 sequence (DNA): TGTGCCACCAGTAGCGCATCAGGGGGCGCCGGCGGCTACACCTTC. The variable domain in full, with the rest retrieved from reference TRBV15 and TRBJ1-2, is DAMVIQNPRYQVTQFGKPVTLSCSQTLNHNVMYWYQQKSSQAPKLLFHYYDKDFNNEADTPDNFQSRRPNTSFCFLDIRSPGLGDTAMYLCATSSASGGAGGYTFGSGTRLTVV.

The chain carries TRBV19 and TRBJ2-6; D gene unclear. The germline V gene has CDR1 LNHDA and CDR2 SQIVND (reference sequence). V was trimmed by 3 bases and J by 4 bases, leaving 10 bases between them. This CDR3 has 15 residues. The CDR3 region has the DNA TGTGCCAGTAGTATTCCTTTGGCAGGGGCCAACGTCCTGACTTTC. Translation: CASSIPLAGANVLTF. Based on the CDR3 plus reference TRBV19 and TRBJ2-6, the full variable domain is DGGITQSPKYLFRKEGQNVTLSCEQNLNHDAMYWYRQDPGQGLRLIYYSQIVNDFQKGDIAEGYSVSREKKESFPLTVTSAQKNPTAFYLCASSIPLAGANVLTFGAGSRLTVL.

The rearrangement joins TRBV13 to TRBJ2-7, with 7 bases identical to TRBD1. Germline values: CDR1 PRHDT, CDR2 FYEKMQ (reference sequence). The length of the CDR3 is 15 residues. The J segment lost 0 bases and the V segment lost 5 bases, leaving 7 bases of the junction unmatched. The CDR3 DNA sequence: TGTGCCAGCAGCCTACGACAGGGAAGCTCCTACGAGCAGTACTTC. It specifies CASSLRQGSSYEQYF.